Below are 20 T cell receptor beta chains sequenced from a single sample in a study of long-term antiretroviral therapy in people with HIV (dated by TCRdb to about 2022). Sequencing of the TRB variable region was done with the immunoSEQ hsTCRB v3.0 assay at survey level resolution. This is the immuneACCESS table as TCRdb keeps it, with only in-frame sequences that have V and J called. A part of the clones is gone; compared with another copy, unresolved V genes explain less than half, and the rest is unexplained. The sample table records some 27,000 clones; under 90% of these occur just once. The biggest ten clones account for approximately 9.2% of the sample. Sequenced material: unsorted PBMCs, taken 4.8 to 5 years after starting antiretroviral therapy. The receptors derive from a man aged 35 to 55 with HIV.

This clone is a singleton in its sample. The rearrangement joins TRBV18 to TRBJ2-7; TRBD1 matches 8 bases. V was pared by 0 bases and J by 6 bases, with 13 bases of the junction left unmatched. The CDR3 consists of 17 residues. Germline-derived CDR1 and CDR2 are KGHSH and LQKENI. CDR3 bases: TGTGCCAGCTCACCACCTTCTTCGGGCAGGGGGCATGGCGAGCAGTACTTC. Translated, it gives CASSPPSSGRGHGEQYF.

The chain employs TRBV30 and TRBJ2-1, with TRBD2 matching 10 bases. The CDR3 sequence is 14 residues long. After removal of 2 bases from V and 5 bases from J, the junction contained 3 bases not matched to a gene. Germline CDR1 reads GTSNPN; CDR2 reads SVGIG (reference sequence). CDR3 DNA: TGTGCCTGGAGTTGGACTAGCGGTCACAATGAGCAGTTCTTC. Its protein product is CAWSWTSGHNEQFF. Looking up the rest from reference TRBV30 and TRBJ2-1 gives the full variable domain: SQTIHQWPATLVQPVGSPLSLECTVEGTSNPNLYWYRQAAGRGLQLLFYSVGIGQISSEVPQNLSASRPQDRQFILSSKKLLLSDSGFYLCAWSWTSGHNEQFFGPGTRLTVL.

V usage is TRBV4-2 and J usage is TRBJ2-3, with 13 bases matching TRBD2. Looked up from germline, CDR1 is LGHNA and CDR2 is YNFKEQ. The J segment lost 0 bases and the V segment lost 1 base, leaving 4 bases of the junction unmatched. The CDR3 extends over 18 amino acids. Here the CDR3 DNA reads TGTGCCAGCAGCCAAGGTGGACTAGCGGGGGCTAGCACAGATACGCAGTATTTT. It is translated as CASSQGGLAGASTDTQYF.

V is TRBV11-2 and J is TRBJ2-1; weak D call: TRBD1 (6 bases). The ends were cut back, 3 bases at V and 0 bases at J, with 9 bases in the middle. The CDR3 sequence is 15 residues long. The germline V gene encodes CDR1 SGHAT and CDR2 FQNNGV. The CDR3 region has the DNA TGTGCCAGCAGCTTCAGGGGCCCCTCCTACAATGAGCAGTTCTTC. Protein: CASSFRGPSYNEQFF.

This chain joins TRBV20-1 and TRBJ1-1; D remains ambiguous. CDR3 length equals 10 residues. Germline lookup yields CDR1 DFQATT and CDR2 SNEGSKA (reference sequence). V shed 1 base and J shed 6 bases, with 3 bases lying between them. CDR3 loop: CSARVPEAFF. The CDR3 region has the DNA TGCAGTGCTAGAGTCCCTGAAGCTTTCTTT.

The V gene is TRBV7-9, the J gene TRBJ2-4, with a weak D call TRBD1 (6 bases). CDR1 and CDR2 from the germline V gene are SEHNR and FQNEAQ (reference sequence). The V end lost 5 bases, the J end lost 1 base, and 15 bases lay between the germline ends. The CDR3 has 16 amino acids. The CDR3 DNA reads TGTGCCAGCAGCGACGCAGGGGATTGGGCCAAAAACATTCAGTACTTC. Translating it yields CASSDAGDWAKNIQYF.

The V call is TRBV6-6, the J call TRBJ1-2; 8 bases are a match to TRBD1. With V trimmed by 6 bases and J by 1 base, 10 bases remained unmatched. The CDR3 runs 16 residues. The germline gives CDR1 MNHNY, CDR2 SVGAGI (reference sequence). The chain's CDR3 is CASRQGAASHNYGYTF. In DNA form, the CDR3 reads TGTGCCAGCAGGCAGGGGGCCGCTTCCCATAACTATGGCTACACCTTC.

This chain links TRBV6-6 with TRBJ1-4; D is undetermined. CDR3 length equals 14 residues. The germline V gene has CDR1 MNHNY and CDR2 SVGAGI (reference sequence). Trimming stripped 6 bases from V and 8 bases from J, with 16 bases between. In DNA, the CDR3 is TGTGCCAGCAGCGATGGGTATAGGAGGGAAAAACTGTTTTTT. Protein sequence: CASSDGYRREKLFF.

The chain carries TRBV27 and TRBJ2-4, with D perhaps matching TRBD2 (5 bases). CDR3 length: 15 amino acids. Per the germline V gene, CDR1 is MNHEY and CDR2 is SMNVEV (reference sequence). V dropped 3 bases and J dropped 0 bases, with 9 bases sitting between them. CDR3 DNA: TGTGCCAGCAGTTTTGCGGGCCTAGCCAAAAACATTCAGTACTTC. Translating gives CASSFAGLAKNIQYF.

The chain employs TRBV28 and TRBJ1-5; TRBD1 is a possible D gene (5 bases). V was pared by 1 base and J by 4 bases, with 8 bases between. The CDR3 runs to 14 residues. The germline V gene has CDR1 MDHEN and CDR2 SYDVKM. CDR3 in amino acids: CASSLSAGNQPQHF. The CDR3 bases are TGTGCCAGCAGTTTATCCGCAGGGAATCAGCCCCAGCATTTT.

The CDR3 protein is CASSPRGGRANEQFF. DNA for the CDR3: TGTGCCAGCAGCCCCAGGGGGGGGCGCGCAAATGAGCAGTTCTTC. The V call is TRBV28, the J call TRBJ2-1, with D possibly called TRBD1 or TRBD2 (7 bases each). Trimming left V 6 bases short and J 7 bases short, with 19 bases between. The CDR3 runs to 15 residues. The V gene's germline CDR1 is MDHEN and CDR2 SYDVKM.

The genes are TRBV6-1 and TRBJ2-7; 9 bases agree with TRBD2. V gave up 4 bases and J gave up 0 bases; unmatched junction bases: 4. Germline loops: CDR1 MNHNS, CDR2 SASEGT. This CDR3 comprises 15 residues. In DNA form, the CDR3 reads TGTGCCAGCAGTGGGTGGACTAGCGACTCCTACGAGCAGTACTTC. It is translated as CASSGWTSDSYEQYF.

The V call is TRBV10-3, the J call TRBJ2-3; D may be TRBD1 or TRBD2 (7 bases each). The V end was cut by 10 bases, the J end by 0 bases, with 11 bases between. CDR1 is ENHRY, CDR2 SYGVKD, per germline. There are 13 residues in the CDR3. CDR3 loop: CATRGGSTDTQYF. CDR3 sequence (DNA): TGTGCCACCAGGGGGGGCAGCACAGATACGCAGTATTTT.

The chain combines TRBV7-8 with TRBJ1-1; TRBD1 matches at 7 bases. With 7 bases clipped from V and 0 bases from J, the junction kept 8 bases outside the gene matches. Germline values: CDR1 SGHVS, CDR2 FQNEAQ. CDR3 size: 15 residues. The CDR3 coding sequence is TGTGCCAGCACTCCAGGGGGGGCCCTGAACACTGAAGCTTTCTTT. The encoded protein is CASTPGGALNTEAFF.

This chain uses TRBV7-6 with TRBJ1-5; D is perhaps TRBD1 (5 bases). The CDR3 consists of 16 residues. Germline loops: CDR1 SGHVS, CDR2 FNYEAQ. Trimming pared 0 bases from V and 4 bases from J, leaving 13 bases between. CDR3 loop: CASSLAPPGINQPQHF. In DNA, the CDR3 is TGTGCCAGCAGCTTAGCGCCCCCAGGGATTAATCAGCCCCAGCATTTT.

V is TRBV27 and J is TRBJ1-2, with D hard to call. The CDR3 spans 12 residues. The germline V gene has CDR1 MNHEY and CDR2 SMNVEV (reference sequence). The V and J ends lost 5 bases and 5 bases respectively, with 9 bases between them. The CDR3 nucleotides are TGTGCCAGCAGTGGGCCGGGTTATGGCTACACCTTC. Translation: CASSGPGYGYTF.

By share, this clone ranks as medium-sized. This chain connects TRBV11-1 to TRBJ2-7; either TRBD1 or TRBD2 may fit D (5 bases each). The germline V gene encodes CDR1 SGHAT and CDR2 FQDESV (reference sequence). V was clipped by 5 bases and J by 3 bases, with 17 bases between them. The CDR3 loop spans 15 amino acids. The CDR3 DNA sequence: TGTGCCAGCAGCGGCCCGGGACCGCATCTCTACGAGCAGTACTTC. It is translated as CASSGPGPHLYEQYF.

This clone has a single count. The chain has TRBV5-6 and TRBJ2-3, with TRBD1 as a possible D gene (5 bases). Trimming cost V 4 bases and J 5 bases, with 8 bases left between them. CDR3 size: 12 residues. Per the germline V gene, CDR1 is SGHDT and CDR2 is YYEEEE. The CDR3 coding sequence is TGTGCCAGCAGCCCCGGACAAGATACGCAGTATTTT. As protein: CASSPGQDTQYF. The variable domain in full, with the rest retrieved from reference TRBV5-6 and TRBJ2-3, is DAGVTQSPTHLIKTRGQQVTLRCSPKSGHDTVSWYQQALGQGPQFIFQYYEEEERQRGNFPDRFSGHQFPNYSSELNVNALLLGDSALYLCASSPGQDTQYFGPGTRLTVL.

CDR3 nucleotides: TGTGCCAGCAGCTCGGGACTAGCGGTCTACAATGAGCAGTTCTTC. Its translation is CASSSGLAVYNEQFF. This sequence joins TRBV7-9 and TRBJ2-1; 11 nucleotides match TRBD2. With V trimmed by 4 bases and J by 3 bases, 2 bases remained unmatched. The CDR3 loop spans 15 amino acids. Looked up from germline, CDR1 is SEHNR and CDR2 is FQNEAQ (reference sequence).

The chain links TRBV19 to TRBJ1-2, with 8 bases identical to TRBD1. The CDR3 sequence is 12 residues long. V was clipped by 9 bases and J by 6 bases; unmatched bases: 6. Germline V gene data show CDR1 as LNHDA and CDR2 as SQIVND (reference sequence). The CDR3 DNA sequence: TGTGCCAGCTACGACAGGGGCAATGGCTACACCTTC. It is translated as CASYDRGNGYTF.